This TCR beta chain is drawn from a study of T cells after yellow fever vaccination. In regard to this clonotype: Its antigen is unidentified.

Germline V gives CDR1 MNHEY, CDR2 SMNVEV (reference sequence). Germline trimming cut 7 bases from V and 3 bases from J; bases unmatched to any gene: 4. The CDR3 has 13 amino acids. From the 5' RACE reads, TCRdb called clonotypes with MiXCR, one entry per CDR3 protein. Of about 500,000 distinct CDR3 sequences listed, roughly a sixth are singletons. Findings of the study overall: The appearance of a small share of clonotypes in both CD4 and CD8 compartments was observed.

The source was PBMCs, collected around 5 days after the first yellow fever vaccination. This chain links TRBV27 with TRBJ2-7; TRBD1 matches at 9 bases. The receptor was derived from a man between 18 and 35 years old who received the YFV17D yellow fever vaccine. CDR3 nucleotide sequence: TGTGCCAGCAAACAGGGGGCCCTCTACGAGCAGTACTTC. Protein product: CASKQGALYEQYF.